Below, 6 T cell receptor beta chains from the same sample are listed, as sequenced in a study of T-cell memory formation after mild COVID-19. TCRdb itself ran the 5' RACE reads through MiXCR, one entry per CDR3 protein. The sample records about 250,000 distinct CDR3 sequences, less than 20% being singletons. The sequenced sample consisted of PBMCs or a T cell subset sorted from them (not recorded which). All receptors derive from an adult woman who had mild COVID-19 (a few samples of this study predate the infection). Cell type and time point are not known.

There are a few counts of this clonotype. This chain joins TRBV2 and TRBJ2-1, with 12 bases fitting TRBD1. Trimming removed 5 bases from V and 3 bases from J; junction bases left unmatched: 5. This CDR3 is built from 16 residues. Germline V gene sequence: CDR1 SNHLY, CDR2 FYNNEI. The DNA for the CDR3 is TGTGCCAGCAGTCCTGGGACAGGGGGCCTCTACAATGAGCAGTTCTTC. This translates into CASSPGTGGLYNEQFF.

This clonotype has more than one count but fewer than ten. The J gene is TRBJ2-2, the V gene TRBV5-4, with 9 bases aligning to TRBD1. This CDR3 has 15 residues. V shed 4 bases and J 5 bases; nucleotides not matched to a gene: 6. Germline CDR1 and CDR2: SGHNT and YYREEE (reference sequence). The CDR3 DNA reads TGTGCCAGCAGCCGCCGGGACAGGGTAACCGGGGAGCTGTTTTTT. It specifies CASSRRDRVTGELFF.

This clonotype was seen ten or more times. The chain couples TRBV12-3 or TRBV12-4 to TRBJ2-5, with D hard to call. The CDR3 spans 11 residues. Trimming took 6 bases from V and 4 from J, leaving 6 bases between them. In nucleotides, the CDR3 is TGTGCCAGCAGCTTACGAGAGACCCAGTACTTC. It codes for CASSLRETQYF.

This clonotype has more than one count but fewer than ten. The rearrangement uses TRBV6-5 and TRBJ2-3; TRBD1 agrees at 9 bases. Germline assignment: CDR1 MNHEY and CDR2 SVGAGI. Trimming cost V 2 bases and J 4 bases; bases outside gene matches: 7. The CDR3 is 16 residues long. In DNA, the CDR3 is TGTGCCAGCAGTTACCATGGGACAGGGACAGCAGATACGCAGTATTTT. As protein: CASSYHGTGTADTQYF.

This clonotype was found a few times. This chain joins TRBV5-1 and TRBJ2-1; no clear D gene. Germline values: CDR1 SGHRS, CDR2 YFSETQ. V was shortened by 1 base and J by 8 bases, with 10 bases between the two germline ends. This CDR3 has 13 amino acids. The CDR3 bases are TGCGCCAGCAGCTTGACAGTGTCCTATGAGCAGTTCTTC. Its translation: CASSLTVSYEQFF.

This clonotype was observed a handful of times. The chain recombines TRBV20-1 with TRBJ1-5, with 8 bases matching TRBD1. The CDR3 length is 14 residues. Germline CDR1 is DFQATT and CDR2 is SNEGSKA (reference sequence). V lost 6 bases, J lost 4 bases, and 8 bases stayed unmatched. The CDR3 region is CSAGTGYQNQPQHF. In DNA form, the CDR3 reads TGCAGTGCGGGGACAGGCTACCAAAATCAGCCCCAGCATTTT.